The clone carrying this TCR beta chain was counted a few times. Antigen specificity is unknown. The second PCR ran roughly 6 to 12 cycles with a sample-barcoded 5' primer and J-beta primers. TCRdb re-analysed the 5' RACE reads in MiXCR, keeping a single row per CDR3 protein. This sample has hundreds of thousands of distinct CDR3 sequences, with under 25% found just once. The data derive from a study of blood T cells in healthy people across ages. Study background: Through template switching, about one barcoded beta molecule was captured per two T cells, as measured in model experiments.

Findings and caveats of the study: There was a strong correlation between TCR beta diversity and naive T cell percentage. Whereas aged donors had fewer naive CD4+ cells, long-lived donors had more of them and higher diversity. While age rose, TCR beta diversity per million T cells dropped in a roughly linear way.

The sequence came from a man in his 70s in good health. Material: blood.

The CDR3 is CASSHQSGGGDEQYF. In DNA, the CDR3 is TGCGCCAGCAGCCATCAATCAGGGGGCGGCGACGAGCAGTACTTC. The rearrangement uses TRBV4-3 and TRBJ2-1; 8 positions agree with TRBD1. TRBJ2-7 explains the end of the DNA better; the J call may be wrong. Germline loops: CDR1 LGHNA, CDR2 YSLEER. CDR3 length: 15 residues.